The clone carrying this T cell receptor (beta chain) was picked up a small number of times. These data belong to a study of T cell changes during pregnancy in multiple sclerosis. Germline CDR1 and CDR2: LNHNV and YYDKDF (reference sequence). The CDR3 is 15 residues long. The V segment lost 0 bases and the J segment 2 bases; nucleotides outside the gene matches: 0. Method: immunoSEQ multiplex PCR; TCRdb's copy keeps in-frame clones and lacks some. The repertoire has some 55,000 clones, more than 85% of them found once; the top ten carry about 1.2%. The chain recombines TRBV15 with TRBJ2-7, with TRBD2 identical over 11 bases. The input for sequencing was peripheral blood, taken after pregnancy. The origin of this receptor is a female donor in good health, enrolled as a control in a pregnancy study. Here the CDR3 reads CATSRDSGGAYEQYF. The CDR3, as DNA: TGTGCCACCAGCAGAGATAGCGGGGGGGCCTACGAGCAGTACTTC.